These T cell receptor beta chains were read from a single sample in a study of siplizumab effects on memory and regulatory T cells. The repertoire was sequenced with immunoSEQ multiplex PCR; TCRdb's copy has only in-frame clones and lacks some. The sample lists about 50,000 clones; less than 90% were seen once. Sample: naive CD8+ T cells sorted from blood. The receptors derive from a human donor in good health. The CDR3 runs from the conserved cysteine through the conserved F or W. Each record gives: V gene, J gene, clone size, D gene, CDR3 DNA, CDR3 protein. A D gene is named only where the DNA matches it firmly. Clone size is stated in some rows and not others, as once, few, many or a class when expanded.

TRBV15	TRBJ2-7	-	TRBD2	TGTGCCACCAGCAGAGAATCGCTAGCGGTATCCTACGAGCAGTACTTC	CATSRESLAVSYEQYF
TRBV6-1	TRBJ1-2	-	TRBD1	TGTGCCAGCAGTGAGACGGGACAGGGGGCGAATGGCTACACCTTC	CASSETGQGANGYTF
TRBV5-1	TRBJ1-1	-	TRBD1	TGCGCCAGCAGCCCGGGACAGGGGATCACTGAAGCTTTCTTT	CASSPGQGITEAFF
TRBV5-1	TRBJ2-2	-	TRBD1	TGCGCCAGCAGGGGTGACAGGGATTGGTCCGGGGAGCTGTTTTTT	CASRGDRDWSGELFF
TRBV5-8	TRBJ2-5	-	-	TGTGCCAGCAGCTTGGGGTGGTCGGGAGAAGAGACCCAGTACTTC	CASSLGWSGEETQYF
TRBV6-6	TRBJ2-1	-	TRBD2	TGTGCCAGCAGCCCGGGGGCTAGCGGGAGGTACAATGAGCAGTTCTTC	CASSPGASGRYNEQFF
TRBV4-1	TRBJ2-7	-	-	TGCGCCAGCAGCCATGGACAGTCCTACGAGCAGTACTTC	CASSHGQSYEQYF
TRBV4-1	TRBJ2-2	-	TRBD2	TGCGCCAGCAGCCACCCGTTGGGCGGGGGGACCGGGGAGCTGTTTTTT	CASSHPLGGGTGELFF
TRBV19	TRBJ2-1	-	-	TGTGCCAGTAGTAGACTAGTCAATGAGCAGTTCTTC	CASSRLVNEQFF
TRBV7-9	TRBJ1-5	-	-	TGTGCCAGCAGCCACTCAGCGGGCAATCAGCCCCAGCATTTT	CASSHSAGNQPQHF
TRBV11-2	TRBJ2-2	-	TRBD2	TGTGCCAGCAGCTTAGGAACCCTAGCGGGAGGGACCGGGGAGCTGTTTTTT	CASSLGTLAGGTGELFF
TRBV19	TRBJ2-7	-	TRBD2	TGTGCCAGTAGTGTGACTAGCGGGGACTACGAGCAGTACTTC	CASSVTSGDYEQYF
TRBV29-1	TRBJ2-3	-	-	TGCAGCGTTGATTGGAGGGTGGTTTCAGATACGCAGTATTTT	CSVDWRVVSDTQYF
TRBV19	TRBJ1-2	-	-	TGTGCCAGTAGTATGGGGGCCCGAGCTAACTATGGCTACACCTTC	CASSMGARANYGYTF
TRBV19	TRBJ1-1	-	-	TGTGCCACCACGGTGGGCTCCACTGAAGCTTTCTTT	CATTVGSTEAFF
TRBV7-3	TRBJ2-1	-	-	TGTGCCAGCAGCTTGCCAGGGGCCTCCTACAATGAGCAGTTCTTC	CASSLPGASYNEQFF
TRBV27	TRBJ2-3	-	TRBD2	TGTGCCAGCAGTAGTTTACTAGCGGGGGGCCCCCATACGCAGTATTTT	CASSSLLAGGPHTQYF
TRBV4-1	TRBJ2-7	-	TRBD1	TGCGCCAGCAGCCCGTGGTACGGGACAGGGATGTACGAGCAGTACTTC	CASSPWYGTGMYEQYF
TRBV5-4	TRBJ2-2	-	-	TGTGCCAGCAGCAGAACTGGCACCGGGGAGCTGTTTTTT	CASSRTGTGELFF
TRBV4-1	TRBJ2-3	-	-	TGCGCCAGCAGCCAAGAGGGGTTAGCGGTGAACACAGATACGCAGTATTTT	CASSQEGLAVNTDTQYF
TRBV19	TRBJ2-4	-	-	TGTGCCAGTTCCGGGTCCTTTTTCTCCATGATGTACTTC	CASSGSFFSMMYF
TRBV19	TRBJ1-2	-	TRBD1	TGTGCCAGTAGTATAGCCTATAACCGGGACAGTAACTATGGCTACACCTTC	CASSIAYNRDSNYGYTF
TRBV7-9	TRBJ2-3	-	TRBD2	TGTGCCAGCAGCCCTCCGGGACTAGCGGGAGAGGAGTGGGCAGATACGCAGTATTTT	CASSPPGLAGEEWADTQYF
TRBV4-2	TRBJ2-7	-	-	TGTGCCAGCAGCCAAGTTGCGGCGAGTGGGAGCTCCTACGAGCAGTACTTC	CASSQVAASGSSYEQYF
TRBV4-1	TRBJ2-7	-	-	TGCGCCAGCAGCCAAGATCTGTTAGTCTCTCGGGGCGAGCAGTACTTC	CASSQDLLVSRGEQYF
TRBV19	TRBJ1-5	once	-	TGTGCCAGTAGTATAGATCAAGTCGGGGGGTTGCGGGAGCCCCAGCATTTT	CASSIDQVGGLREPQHF
TRBV27	TRBJ1-2	-	-	TGTGCCAGCAGTTTATCCCCCTATAGCCGGCTTAACTATGGCTACACCTTC	CASSLSPYSRLNYGYTF
TRBV5-1	TRBJ1-1	-	TRBD1	TGCGCCAGCACTCCGACAGGGGGGAACACTGAAGCTTTCTTT	CASTPTGGNTEAFF
TRBV6-5	TRBJ2-2	-	-	TGTGCCAGCAGTTACACCCGGCCCGGGGAGCTGTTTTTT	CASSYTRPGELFF
TRBV6-4	TRBJ1-1	-	TRBD1	TGTGCCAGCAGCGCAGAAACAAAGACAGGGAGTGACACTGAAGCTTTCTTT	CASSAETKTGSDTEAFF
TRBV15	TRBJ1-5	-	-	TGTGCCACCAGCAGAGAGCGACAGGGCAATCAGCCCCAGCATTTT	CATSRERQGNQPQHF
TRBV4-1	TRBJ2-3	-	TRBD1	TGCGCCAGCAGCCTGGGACAGGGATCAGATACGCAGTATTTT	CASSLGQGSDTQYF
TRBV7-9	TRBJ1-2	once	-	TGTGCCAGCAGCTTAACGTTACGCTCAGGCGACGGGGATTATGGCTACACCTTC	CASSLTLRSGDGDYGYTF
TRBV19	TRBJ1-5	-	TRBD1	TGTGCCAGTCGACAGGGGAAACAGCCCCAGCATTTT	CASRQGKQPQHF
TRBV6-1	TRBJ1-1	-	-	TGTGCCAGCAGTCGAAACACTGAAGCTTTCTTT	CASSRNTEAFF
TRBV2	TRBJ2-7	-	TRBD1	TGTGCCAGCACGGGGACAGCCTACGAGCAGTACTTC	CASTGTAYEQYF
TRBV7-9	TRBJ2-4	-	-	TGTGCCAGCAGCTTAAGTTTGCAGGGAAACATTCAGTACTTC	CASSLSLQGNIQYF
TRBV7-9	TRBJ2-7	few	-	TGTGCCAGCAGCTCCCCGGGGGACTACGAGCAGTACTTC	CASSSPGDYEQYF
TRBV1	TRBJ2-7	-	-	TGCACCAGCAGCCACCGGGGAGGAGTCGTCTACGAGCAGTACTTC	CTSSHRGGVVYEQYF
TRBV13	TRBJ1-1	-	TRBD1	TGTGCCAGCAGCTCCTGGACAGGGCACACTGAAGCTTTCTTT	CASSSWTGHTEAFF
TRBV27	TRBJ2-7	once	-	TGTGCCAGCAGCTCCCTCTACGAGCAGTACTTC	CASSSLYEQYF
TRBV18	TRBJ1-5	-	-	TGTGCCAGCTCACCACCGGGCCCCAGGGGAACCCAGCCCCAGCATTTT	CASSPPGPRGTQPQHF
TRBV12-5	TRBJ1-6	once	-	TGTGCTAGTGGTTTGGGATACAGTAATTCACCCCTCCACTTT	CASGLGYSNSPLHF
TRBV4-1	TRBJ2-2	-	-	TGCGCCAGCAGCCAAGATAGGGGGGGGGAGCTGTTTTTT	CASSQDRGGELFF
TRBV19	TRBJ2-7	-	-	TGTGCCAGTAGTATAATTCTGAGCTACGAGCAGTACTTC	CASSIILSYEQYF
TRBV18	TRBJ1-5	-	-	TGTGCCAGCTCCCCCGACAGGAATCAGCCCCAGCATTTT	CASSPDRNQPQHF
TRBV5-4	TRBJ2-7	-	-	TGTGCCAGCAGCTCAGGAATCGAGCAGTACTTC	CASSSGIEQYF
TRBV9	TRBJ2-3	-	TRBD2	TGTGCCAGCAGCGGGCGACTAGCGGGAGGGCCGGGAGCAGATACGCAGTATTTT	CASSGRLAGGPGADTQYF
TRBV5-4	TRBJ2-7	-	-	TGTGCCAGCAGCCCGGGGGAAGATGCACGGCAGTACTTC	CASSPGEDARQYF
TRBV19	TRBJ2-1	-	-	TGTGCCAGTAGTTGGGGTTCCTACAATGAGCAGTTCTTC	CASSWGSYNEQFF
TRBV19	TRBJ1-1	-	-	TGTGCCAGTAGTATACCCGGGGGAGCTTTCTTT	CASSIPGGAFF
TRBV7-9	TRBJ1-2	-	-	TGTGCCAGCACTCTCCCGGGAGACTATGGCTACACCTTC	CASTLPGDYGYTF
TRBV7-2	TRBJ1-2	-	-	TGTGCCAGCAGCTTAGCGGACGGGGCTGGCTACACCTTC	CASSLADGAGYTF
TRBV21-1	TRBJ2-7	-	-	TGTGCCAGCAGCAGGACAGGATCCTACGAGCAGTACTTC	CASSRTGSYEQYF
TRBV27	TRBJ1-2	-	-	TGTGCCAGCAGTTTCCTCGGACAAATAAAGGGCTACACCTTC	CASSFLGQIKGYTF